This TCR beta chain emerged from a study of blood T cell repertoires in COVID-19. At the level of the study: COVID-19 samples from acute and convalescent phases originated in the United States, Italy and Spain. The cDNA or gDNA used as material had been derived from T cells, B-cell-depleted T cells, or PBMCs.

The J segment lost 3 bases and the V segment lost 6 bases, leaving 11 bases of the junction unmatched. The CDR3 is 17 amino acids. Germline V gene sequence: CDR1 SGDLS, CDR2 YYNGEE. Study processing details: Reference gene primer amplification gave estimated nucleated cell counts. Assay used: immunoSEQ multiplex PCR; TCRdb lists only in-frame clones, some missing. The V and J calls and clone size were taken over from that table, and D and trimming were inferred from the DNA. This table has a few hundred thousand clones, more than 80% appearing once. This receptor was identified in a woman older than 75 with acute or convalescent COVID-19. V usage is TRBV9 and J usage is TRBJ2-1; 11 bases map to TRBD2. The sample taken for sequencing was peripheral blood. Written as DNA, the CDR3 is TGTGCCAGCACTGGCTCTTTAGCGGGGGGGAACTACAATGAGCAGTTCTTC. Protein sequence: CASTGSLAGGNYNEQFF.